This TCR beta chain was recovered during a study of cytomegalovirus exposure and HLA in healthy donors (dated 2017 in TCRdb). A note on the overall study: According to an earlier analysis of 550 to 750 of the donors, 150 million to 200 million T cells yielded 117 million unique TCR beta sequences and approximately 280 Gb of sequence data. In addition to the first cohort of approximately 650 subjects, a separate validation cohort of approximately 110 different subjects was used. To decide whether each TCR beta V gene segment behaved as functional or pseudogenic, an earlier analysis of some 600 of the donors relied on high-throughput TCR beta sequencing. HLA typing covered class I and class II loci at four-digit resolution. To study patterns of TCR occurrence, a later analysis re-analyzed previously published TCR beta repertoires from around 660 donors and added high-resolution HLA genotyping. Genome-wide SNP genotypes for about 65% of the roughly 700 donors were used in a later genetic analysis, which treated that subset as a discovery cohort. Rather than drawing on any new phenotypic data, the later analysis identified candidate immune exposures from TCR beta sequences and the way those sequences occurred across donors. The study combined high-throughput TCR immunosequencing, statistical association of individual TCRs with disease status, and machine learning to predict cytomegalovirus infection status. Four to six DR-DQ haplotypes were handled as single units for association and clustering, since linkage in the cohort was strong. The study profiled the T cell repertoires of under 850 subjects by immunosequencing and related them to cytomegalovirus serostatus. Donor age, sex, ethnicity and CMV serostatus were compiled together with the repertoire data. Among some 410 genotyped donors of the cohort, an average of roughly 240,000 unique TCR beta nucleotide sequences were sequenced per donor, roughly 20% of them non-productive. The genetic ancestry cluster associated with self-reported Caucasian donors included around 76% of the roughly 380 genotyped donors. All discovery cohort repertoires had been generated using a single sequencing platform. The study was designed to test whether signatures of past pathogen exposure could be identified by cataloging public T cell receptors. Around 320 gigabases of sequencing data and roughly 90 million unique TCR sequences were included in an early release covering 550 to 800 HLA-typed donors. The number of typed donors differed by locus: 629-630 for A, B, C, DRB1 and DQB1; roughly 510 for DQA1; some 610 for DPA1; and approximately 450 for DPB1. Results and caveats for the whole study, not just this receptor: In a later analysis, HLA-associated TCR beta chains showed more clonal expansion and lower generation probabilities than non-associated chains that were equally common. Across donors, most TCR sequences were observed very rarely, whereas some public TCRs were present in many individuals. The authors suggested that the approach could potentially be extended to other disease states and immunological phenotypes. The sequencing pipeline was judged likely to have produced a cluster of highly shared sequence variants as a technical artifact. In an earlier analysis of approximately 590 of the donors, most TCR beta V segments were observed in productive rearrangements about 90% or about 30% of the time, broadly matching IMGT annotations. In both the original and validation cohorts, the classifier was reported to diagnose cytomegalovirus status with high specificity and sensitivity. Most CMV-associated TCR beta chains appeared to be HLA-restricted in a later analysis, and the HLA associations seemed to be driven largely by CMV exposure. Linkage disequilibrium might explain the correlated functional status among segregating V segments, but an unknown experimental factor could not be excluded. Only TCR beta chains were sequenced in this cohort, and the absence of alpha or paired-chain data limited detectable features. A further reported finding was that TCR beta sequences accurately predicted the HLA-A and HLA-B alleles for most subjects in the first cohort. CMV serostatus was the only immune exposure information available for the cohort. Specific HLA alleles were associated with about 17,000 TCR beta sequences at a false discovery rate of 0.05 in a later analysis. Compared with the roughly 670-donor mean, donors in an Asian-associated ancestry cluster had fewer N-insertions in productive TCRs, according to a later genetic analysis. V-gene and J-gene trimming of TCR beta chains was associated with a missense DCLRE1C variant in a later genetic analysis, and the association was replicated in an independent cohort. Sequencing depth was assumed to be roughly uniform across donors in the presence/absence analyses, though that assumption may not hold. Because counts were too low, around 18 rarely observed V segments, including chromosome 9 orphons, were left out of the earlier analysis of 500 to 750 of the donors. According to a later analysis, parvovirus B19, influenza, CMV and Epstein-Barr virus appeared linked to several top co-occurrence clusters. A total of roughly 160 TCR beta chains were listed by the study as associated with cytomegalovirus. In vitro tests confirmed that a few of the cytomegalovirus-associated TCR beta chains recognize cytomegalovirus antigens. When HLA alleles, especially DR and DQ, strongly co-occurred, TCR associations were difficult to assign to individual alleles. A later analysis found that TCR association rates varied across HLA loci, with DRB1 alleles showing the most associated TCRs and HLA-C alleles the fewest. Because HLA typing was unavailable for some donors at each locus, only the typed subset was used in association tests.

For this clone: Its cognate antigen has yet to be identified. The sample holds no much larger clone one base away, and base qualities are not on file.

Library generation was performed with the immunoSEQ multiplex PCR assay. A mixture of 60 forward primers for TCR Vbeta segments and 13 reverse primers for TCR Jbeta segments was used in the multiplex PCR. A multiplex PCR assay on genomic DNA amplified the CDR3 region of rearranged TCR beta genes. The amplified TCR beta libraries were sequenced on the Illumina HiSeq System as 87-base-pair reads. As for the original processing: In a later analysis, 70 million to 95 million unique TCR beta chains were counted across the roughly 610 repertoires, and roughly 10 million of these chains were shared by at least two donors. A nearest-neighbor algorithm error-corrected the raw reads and collapsed the reads into unique sequences, merging closely related sequences to remove PCR and sequencing errors. CDR3 sequences were aligned to IMGT reference sequences to assign V, D and J gene segments. For a sequence to be retained, at least a six-nucleotide match to both a V gene segment and a J gene segment was required. Rearrangements were called productive when the CDR3 lacked stop codons and stayed in frame with V and J; all others were non-productive. CDR3 was defined by IMGT convention, running from the second conserved V-encoded cysteine to the conserved J-encoded phenylalanine. The earlier analysis of 450 to 750 of the donors excluded any sequence lacking an unambiguous match to a single V gene segment. An earlier analysis of roughly 590 of the donors called V segments functional above 56.7% productive rearrangements and segregating when the between-donor standard deviation exceeded 5%. A statistical classification framework was built to diagnose cytomegalovirus status from the catalog of TCR beta chain sequences. A later analysis assigned V and J genes by comparing TCR nucleotide sequences with IMGT/GENE-DB human TR gene sequences. The TCRdist pipeline was used in a later analysis to assign CDR3 sequences and most-parsimonious VDJ recombination scenarios. In a later analysis, every TCR beta chain was defined by the combination of its CDR3 amino acid sequence and its V-gene family, and reads without a unique V-gene family were dropped. A later analysis removed 600 or so highly shared, low-generation-probability nucleotide sequences to deal with suspected cross-contamination and a sequencing artifact. In a later analysis, a clonal expansion index was calculated for each public chain from normalized within-repertoire ranks of inferred template counts. A later analysis computed generation probabilities with a VDJ recombination model fitted to out-of-frame rearrangements, and checked the results against IGoR. In a later analysis, TCR-TCR, TCR-HLA and TCR-CMV co-occurrence was scored with hypergeometric tests, and a repertoire-size bias correction was applied to TCR pairs. False discovery rates were estimated in a later analysis by permuting HLA or CMV assignments 20 times. In a later analysis, co-occurring TCRs were grouped using DBSCAN, and TCRdist sequence similarity was added for clustering within HLA-allele-positive subsets. For co-occurrence clustering, repertoires with fewer than 30,000 or more than 120,000 public chains were excluded, along with five repertoires with anomalous nucleotide sharing. Not all clones reach the TCRdb copy of this immuneACCESS table, which keeps in-frame sequences only. Checked studies attribute under half of the gap to unresolved V genes and leave the rest unexplained. D and trimming come from the DNA, and the V and J calls and clone size come from that table. This sample has about 200,000 clones in its table, and roughly four fifths of those were observed once. Of the sample, approximately 0.22% is held by the ten largest clones.

The cohort was made up of several hundred healthy bone marrow donors. At the time of sampling, all cohort members were nominally healthy, though unrecorded immune exposures were likely present. The donor was CMV seronegative and belonged to the group of approximately 320 seronegative cohort members. A peripheral blood sample was collected from each donor, and TCR beta sequencing was performed on peripheral blood mononuclear cells. Genomic DNA extraction from the blood cell samples was performed with the Qiagen DNeasy Blood Extraction Kit. This receptor was identified in a girl aged 2 to 9 in good health and CMV-seronegative. Sequenced sample: PBMCs.

The base sequence is TGTGCCAGCTCACGGGGGACAGGGGAAGGCTACACCTTC. It translates to CASSRGTGEGYTF. In this chain, TRBV18 is recombined with TRBJ1-2; TRBD1 lines up with 10 middle nucleotides. CDR3 length: 13 amino acids, cysteine to phenylalanine. Only CDR3 DNA is held: 39 bases, read in frame from base 1. Per the germline V gene, KGHSH is the CDR1 and LQKENI is the CDR2. V has 4 bases trimmed and J has 8 bases trimmed; junction bases matching no gene number 4.